The source of this T cell receptor beta chain is a study of cytomegalovirus exposure and HLA in healthy donors (dated by TCRdb to the late 2010s). Study-wide context: An earlier analysis of several hundred of the donors reported 250 to 300 Gb of sequence data and approximately 110 million unique TCR beta sequences from about 200 million T cells. All discovery cohort repertoires had been generated on a single sequencing platform. The study aimed to test whether signatures of past pathogen exposure could be identified by cataloging public T cell receptors. Among the 398 genotyped donors, 81% belonged to the genetic ancestry cluster associated with self-reported Caucasian donors. Across some 400 genotyped donors of the cohort, an average of about 200,000 unique TCR beta nucleotide sequences per donor were sequenced, and 15% to 20% of those sequences were non-productive. A later genetic analysis took genome-wide SNP genotypes for 398 of the 666 donors and used that subset as a discovery cohort. An earlier analysis of 450 to 750 of the donors used high-throughput TCR beta sequencing to judge whether each TCR beta V gene segment behaved as functional or pseudogenic. Class I and class II HLA loci were covered by the typing at four-digit resolution. About five DR-DQ haplotypes were treated as single units for association and clustering because of strong linkage in the cohort. The study combined high-throughput TCR immunosequencing, statistical association of individual TCRs with disease status, and machine learning to predict cytomegalovirus infection status. In addition to the first cohort of 666 subjects, a separate validation cohort of under 150 different subjects was used. Donor age, sex, ethnicity and CMV serostatus were collected together with the repertoire data. An early release covering over 500 HLA-typed donors comprised about 290 gigabases of sequencing data and approximately 80 million unique TCR sequences. The number of typed donors differed by locus: about 620-630 for A, B, C, DRB1 and DQB1; 500 to 550 for DQA1; about 600 for DPA1; and around 470 for DPB1. Rather than drawing on any new phenotypic data, the later analysis identified candidate immune exposures from TCR beta sequences and the way those sequences occurred across donors. The study profiled the T cell repertoires of some 610 subjects by immunosequencing and related them to cytomegalovirus serostatus. A later analysis re-examined previously published TCR beta repertoires from 610 or so donors and added high-resolution HLA genotyping to investigate patterns of TCR occurrence. Broader findings and caveats from the paper: Because counts were too low, some 17 rarely observed V segments, including chromosome 9 orphons, were excluded from the earlier analysis of 587 of the donors. The classifier was reported to diagnose cytomegalovirus status with high specificity and sensitivity in both the original and validation cohorts. A further reported finding was that TCR beta sequences accurately predicted the HLA-A and HLA-B alleles for most subjects in the first cohort. Because the 87-base-pair reads could not distinguish some IMGT-functional V segments, including TRBV6-2 and TRBV6-3, those segments were excluded. A later analysis found that most CMV-associated TCR beta chains appeared HLA-restricted, with HLA associations seemingly driven largely by CMV exposure. For the cohort, immune exposure information was limited to CMV serostatus. A group of highly shared sequence variants was considered likely to be a technical artifact of the sequencing pipeline. When HLA alleles, especially DR and DQ, strongly co-occurred, attributing TCR associations to individual alleles was difficult. In a later analysis, 16,951 TCR beta sequences were associated with specific HLA alleles at a false discovery rate of 0.05. In vitro tests confirmed that a few of the cytomegalovirus-associated TCR beta chains recognize cytomegalovirus antigens. In this cohort, only TCR beta chains were sequenced, and detectable features were limited by the absence of alpha or paired-chain data. Roughly uniform sequencing depth across donors was assumed in presence/absence analyses, although this assumption may not hold. According to a later analysis, TCR association rates differed among HLA loci, with DRB1 alleles showing the most associated TCRs and HLA-C alleles showing the fewest. A total of 150 to 200 TCR beta chains were listed by the study as associated with cytomegalovirus. Compared with the roughly 670-donor mean, donors in an Asian-associated ancestry cluster had fewer N-insertions in productive TCRs, according to a later genetic analysis. Because HLA typing was unavailable for some donors at each locus, only the typed subset was used in association tests. Broadly in line with IMGT annotations, most TCR beta V segments showed up in productive rearrangements about 87% or about 30% of the time in an earlier analysis of roughly 590 of the donors. A later genetic analysis associated a missense DCLRE1C variant with V-gene and J-gene trimming of TCR beta chains, and an independent cohort replicated the association. While some public TCRs were present in many individuals, most TCR sequences turned up only very rarely across donors. The authors suggested that the approach could potentially be extended to other disease states and immunological phenotypes. In a later analysis, HLA-associated TCR beta chains were found to be more clonally expanded and to have lower generation probabilities than equally common non-associated chains. A later analysis reported that several top co-occurrence clusters appeared linked to parvovirus B19, influenza, CMV and Epstein-Barr virus. Linkage disequilibrium might explain the correlated functional status among segregating V segments, but an unknown experimental factor could not be excluded.

With regard to this clone: The specificity of this receptor is unknown. No quality values exist for individual bases; no much larger clone is one base distant.

The receptor library was made with the immunoSEQ multiplex PCR assay. For the multiplex PCR, a mixture combining 60 forward primers for TCR Vbeta segments and 13 reverse primers for TCR Jbeta segments was used. Amplification of the CDR3 region of rearranged TCR beta genes was performed with a multiplex PCR assay on genomic DNA. The Illumina HiSeq System was used to sequence the amplified TCR beta libraries as 87-base-pair reads. From the authors' description of their analysis: A later analysis counted approximately 84 million unique TCR beta chains across the 666 repertoires, and some 11 million of these chains were shared by at least two donors. To remove PCR and sequencing errors, raw reads were error-corrected and collapsed into unique sequences using a nearest-neighbor algorithm that merged closely related sequences. CDR3 sequences were aligned to IMGT reference sequences to assign V, D and J gene segments. For a sequence to be retained, at least a six-nucleotide match to both a V gene segment and a J gene segment was required. Rearrangements were classified as productive when the CDR3 lacked stop codons and remained in frame with V and J, and all other rearrangements were classified as non-productive. Following IMGT convention, CDR3 was defined as the stretch from the second conserved V-encoded cysteine up to the conserved J-encoded phenylalanine. The earlier analysis of fewer than 700 of the donors excluded sequences that lacked an unambiguous match to a single V gene segment. An earlier analysis of about 590 of the donors classified V segments as functional when productive rearrangements were above 56.7% and as segregating when the standard deviation between donors was above 5%. To diagnose cytomegalovirus status from the catalog of TCR beta chain sequences, a statistical classification framework was built. In a later analysis, TCR nucleotide sequences were compared against IMGT/GENE-DB human TR gene sequences so that V and J genes could be assigned. In a later analysis, CDR3 sequences and most-parsimonious VDJ recombination scenarios were assigned using the TCRdist pipeline. In a later analysis, every TCR beta chain was defined by the combination of its CDR3 amino acid sequence and its V-gene family, and reads without a unique V-gene family were dropped. A later analysis removed several hundred highly shared, low-generation-probability nucleotide sequences to deal with suspected cross-contamination and a sequencing artifact. In a later analysis, a clonal expansion index was calculated for each public chain from normalized within-repertoire ranks of inferred template counts. Generation probabilities in a later analysis came from a VDJ recombination model fitted to out-of-frame rearrangements, and those results were checked against IGoR. A later analysis scored TCR-TCR, TCR-HLA and TCR-CMV co-occurrence with hypergeometric tests, applying a repertoire-size bias correction to TCR pairs. In a later analysis, false discovery rates were estimated by permuting HLA or CMV assignments 20 times. A later analysis grouped co-occurring TCRs with DBSCAN, adding TCRdist sequence similarity when clustering within HLA-allele-positive subsets. Repertoires with fewer than 30,000 or more than 120,000 public chains, plus five repertoires with anomalous nucleotide sharing, were excluded from co-occurrence clustering. Here the immuneACCESS table is served through TCRdb, limited to in-frame sequences with V and J called. Missing clones are a known gap in these copies; in checked studies unresolved V genes cover under half, and the rest lacks a known reason. V, J and clone size reflect that table, while D and trimming were determined from the DNA. Recorded for this sample are 150,000 to 200,000 clones; over 60% of them occurred a single time. The ten largest clones add up to approximately 1.8% of the sample.

CDR1 and CDR2 (SNHLY, FYNNEI) derive from the germline V gene. Trimming takes 0 bases from V and 2 bases from J, and the germline ends sit 14 bases apart. The CDR3 sequence holds 17 residues, the cysteine and phenylalanine included. Only the CDR3 portion is preserved as DNA: 51 bases, with reading frame beginning at the first base. In total, approximately 610 healthy bone marrow donors made up the cohort. At the time of sampling, every cohort member was nominally healthy, though immune exposures that went unrecorded were likely present. The donor was CMV seronegative and belonged to the group of 350 to 400 seronegative cohort members. A peripheral blood sample was collected from each donor, and TCR beta sequencing was performed on peripheral blood mononuclear cells. The Qiagen DNeasy Blood Extraction Kit was used to extract genomic DNA from the blood cell samples.

Material for sequencing was PBMCs. The TCR originated in a young woman in good health and CMV-seronegative. Recombination connected TRBV2 to TRBJ2-1, with TRBD2 as a weak D call on 6 bases. The nucleotide sequence is given as TGTGCCAGCAGTGAAGCGCTTTGGGAGGAGGCCTACAATGAGCAGTTCTTC. Protein translation: CASSEALWEEAYNEQFF.